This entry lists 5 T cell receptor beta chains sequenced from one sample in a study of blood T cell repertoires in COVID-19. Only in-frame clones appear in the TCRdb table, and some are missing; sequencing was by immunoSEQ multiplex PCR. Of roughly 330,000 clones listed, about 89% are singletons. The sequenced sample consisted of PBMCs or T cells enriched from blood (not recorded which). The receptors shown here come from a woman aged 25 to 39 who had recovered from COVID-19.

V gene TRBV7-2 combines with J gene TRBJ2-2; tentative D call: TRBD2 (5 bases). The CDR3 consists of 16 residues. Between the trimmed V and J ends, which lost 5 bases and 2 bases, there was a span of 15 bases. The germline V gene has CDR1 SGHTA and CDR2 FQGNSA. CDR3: CASSTNALANTGELFF. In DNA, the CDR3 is TGTGCCAGCAGCACCAACGCCCTAGCTAACACCGGGGAGCTGTTTTTT.

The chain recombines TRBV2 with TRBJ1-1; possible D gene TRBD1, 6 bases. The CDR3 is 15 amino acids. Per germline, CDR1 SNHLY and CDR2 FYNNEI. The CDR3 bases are TGTGCTCGCAGCGGGGCGCAGGGGACGAACACTGAAGCTTTCTTT. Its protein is CARSGAQGTNTEAFF.

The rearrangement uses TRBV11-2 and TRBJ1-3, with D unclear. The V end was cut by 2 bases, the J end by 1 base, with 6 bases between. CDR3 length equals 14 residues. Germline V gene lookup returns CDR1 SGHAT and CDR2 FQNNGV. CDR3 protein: CASSLSRSGNTIYF. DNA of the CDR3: TGTGCCAGCAGCTTAAGCCGGTCTGGAAACACCATATATTTT.

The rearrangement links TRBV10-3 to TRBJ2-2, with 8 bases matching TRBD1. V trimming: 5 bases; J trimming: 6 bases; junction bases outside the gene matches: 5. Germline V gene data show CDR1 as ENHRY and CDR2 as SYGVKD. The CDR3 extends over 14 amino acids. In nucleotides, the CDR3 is TGTGCCATCAGTCAGACAGGGGCGGCCGGGGAGCTGTTTTTT. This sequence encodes CAISQTGAAGELFF.

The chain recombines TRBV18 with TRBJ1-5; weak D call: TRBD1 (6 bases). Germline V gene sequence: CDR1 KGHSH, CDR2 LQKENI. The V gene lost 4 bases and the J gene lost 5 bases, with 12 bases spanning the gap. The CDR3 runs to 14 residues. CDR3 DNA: TGTGCCAGCTCACAAAGTGGGGGCCATCAGCCCCAGCATTTT. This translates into CASSQSGGHQPQHF.